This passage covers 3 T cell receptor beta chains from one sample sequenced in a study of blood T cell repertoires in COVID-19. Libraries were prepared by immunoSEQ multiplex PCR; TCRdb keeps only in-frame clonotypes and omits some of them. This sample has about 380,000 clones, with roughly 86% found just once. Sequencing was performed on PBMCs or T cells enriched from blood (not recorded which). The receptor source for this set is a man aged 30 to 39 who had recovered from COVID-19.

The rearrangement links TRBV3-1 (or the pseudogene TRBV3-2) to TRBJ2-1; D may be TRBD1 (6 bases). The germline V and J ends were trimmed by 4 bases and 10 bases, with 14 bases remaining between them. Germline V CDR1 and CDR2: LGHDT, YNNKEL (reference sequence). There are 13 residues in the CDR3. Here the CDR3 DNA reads TGTGCCAGCAGCCCGACGACAGGTGAGGAGCAGTTCTTC. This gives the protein CASSPTTGEEQFF.

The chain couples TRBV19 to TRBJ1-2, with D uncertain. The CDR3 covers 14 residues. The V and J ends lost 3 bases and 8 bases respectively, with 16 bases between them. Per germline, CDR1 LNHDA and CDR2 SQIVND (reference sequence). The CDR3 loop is CASSIWPISGGYTF. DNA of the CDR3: TGTGCCAGTAGTATTTGGCCCATCTCCGGGGGCTACACCTTC.

DNA for the CDR3: TGTGCCAGCTCCACCCCCGGAGAACGAGCTTTCTTT. Its translation: CASSTPGERAFF. The chain couples TRBV6-5 to TRBJ1-1; D call uncertain. Germline-derived CDR1 and CDR2 are MNHEY and SVGAGI. V lost 8 bases to trimming and J lost 10 bases, with 17 bases between them. The length of the CDR3 is 12 residues.